This TCR beta chain was recorded in a study of T cell clonality in common variable immunodeficiency. Study-wide results and caveats: Fewer deletions and N-nucleotide insertions were reportedly seen in common variable immunodeficiency TCR beta sequences. Compared with healthy controls, CVID subjects showed increased TCRbeta clonality, mostly in about a third.

Germline V gene data show CDR1 as SGHRS and CDR2 as YFSETQ. V lost 2 bases to trimming and J lost 2 bases, with 10 bases between them. CDR3 length: 14 residues. Here immunoSEQ multiplex PCR was the method, and the copy in TCRdb shows in-frame clones only, minus some. The sample holds tens of thousands of clones, and no clone turns up only once. This clone was detected only a few times. The antigen is unknown. The read finishes 3 residues shy of the CDR3 end, and the germline J gene is used to complete it. The V call is TRBV5-1, the J call TRBJ2-5, with D unclear. The sequence was collected from a human donor with common variable immunodeficiency. The sequenced sample was peripheral blood mononuclear cells. CDR3 loop: CASSFAELQETQYF. The covered CDR3 bases are TGCGCCAGCAGCTTCGCAGAGTTACAAGAGACC.